The clone carrying this T cell receptor beta chain was counted at least ten times. Trimming at V came to 5 bases and at J to 0 bases, leaving 6 bases not matched to a gene. Germline V gene sequence: CDR1 SGHNT, CDR2 YENEEA. CDR3 size: 15 residues. The sample comes from a study of blood T cell repertoires in COVID-19. Background on the study: Samples came from the United States, Italy and Spain, spanning acute and convalescent COVID-19.

The repertoire was sequenced with immunoSEQ multiplex PCR; TCRdb's copy has only in-frame clones and lacks some. The sample has 200,000 to 250,000 clones, over 80% seen once. Study members were between 18 and 89 years old and lived in some 22 US regions. Clinical history reported by participants formed the basis on which cohorts were assigned. Sequencing input: PBMCs or T cells enriched from blood (not recorded which). This receptor was taken from a young man with acute COVID-19. V usage is TRBV11-3 and J usage is TRBJ2-7; 8 positions match TRBD2. In DNA, the CDR3 is TGTGCCAGCAGCGTCCGACTAGCGAGCTCCTACGAGCAGTACTTC. This gives the protein CASSVRLASSYEQYF.